This entry lists 12 T cell receptor beta chains sequenced from one sample in a study of T cells after posttransplantation cyclophosphamide. Repertoires were generated with immunoSEQ multiplex PCR, while TCRdb's copy carries only in-frame clones and drops some. The table has over 20,000 clones, nearly 99% seen once. Sequencing used naive CD8+ T cells sorted from PBMCs. All receptors come from a middle-aged man in good health, CMV-negative, and a related stem cell transplant donor.

In its sample, this clone was seen once. The chain recombines TRBV11-1 with TRBJ2-7; 7 bases map to TRBD2. V trimming: 7 bases; J trimming: 2 bases; junction bases outside the gene matches: 8. CDR3 length: 14 residues. Germline lookup yields CDR1 SGHAT and CDR2 FQDESV (reference sequence). The CDR3, as DNA: TGTGCCAGCACTTGGACGGGGGGAACCTACGAGCAGTACTTC. This gives the protein CASTWTGGTYEQYF.

The CDR3 here is CASSGDRGLGETQYF. As DNA, the CDR3 is TGCGCCAGCAGCGGGGACAGGGGGCTGGGGGAGACCCAGTACTTC. The chain has TRBV5-1 and TRBJ2-5; the match to TRBD1 covers 12 bases. CDR1 and CDR2 from the germline V gene are SGHRS and YFSETQ. The CDR3 spans 15 residues. V lost 4 bases and J lost 5; bases outside the gene matches: 6.

In its sample, this clone was seen once. The gene calls are TRBV28 and TRBJ2-3, with 9 positions matching TRBD2. CDR3 length: 15 residues. Germline V CDR1 and CDR2: MDHEN, SYDVKM. V shed 3 bases, J shed 4 bases, and the junction held 5 bases outside the gene matches. The CDR3 coding sequence is TGTGCCAGCAGTTTCCGCGCGGGAGGGCCAGATACGCAGTATTTT. Residues: CASSFRAGGPDTQYF.

This sequence joins TRBV5-1 and TRBJ2-7; D may be TRBD2 (5 bases). The CDR3 extends over 13 amino acids. In germline, CDR1 is SGHRS, CDR2 YFSETQ. With 3 bases removed from V and 3 bases from J, the gap between germline ends came to 10 bases. The CDR3 DNA reads as TGCGCCAGCAGCTCCGGTGGGAGCTACGAGCAGTACTTC. This codes for CASSSGGSYEQYF. The variable domain in full, with the rest retrieved from reference TRBV5-1 and TRBJ2-7, is KAGVTQTPRYLIKTRGQQVTLSCSPISGHRSVSWYQQTPGQGLQFLFEYFSETQRNKGNFPGRFSGRQFSNSRSEMNVSTLELGDSALYLCASSSGGSYEQYFGPGTRLTVT.

The table lists this clone with a few counts. The CDR3 loop is CASSLYHNRHQPQHF. The CDR3 region has the DNA TGTGCCAGCAGTTTATATCACAACCGCCATCAGCCCCAGCATTTT. The chain is built from TRBV28 and TRBJ1-5; the D is unclear. V was shortened by 1 base and J by 5 bases, with 12 bases between the two germline ends. The CDR3 loop spans 15 amino acids. CDR1 MDHEN and CDR2 SYDVKM come from the germline V gene.

This clone was detected a few times. The chain's CDR3 is CASSLGLEVHYGYTF. DNA for the CDR3: TGTGCCAGCAGCTTGGGACTCGAGGTCCACTATGGCTACACCTTC. V is TRBV5-4 and J is TRBJ1-2; D is unresolved. The V and J ends lost 0 bases and 3 bases respectively, with 12 bases between them. This CDR3 has 15 amino acids. Germline CDR1 and CDR2: SGHNT and YYREEE (reference sequence). Full variable domain (outside the CDR3, taken from reference TRBV5-4 and TRBJ1-2): ETGVTQSPTHLIKTRGQQVTLRCSSQSGHNTVSWYQQALGQGPQFIFQYYREEENGRGNFPPRFSGLQFPNYSSELNVNALELDDSALYLCASSLGLEVHYGYTFGSGTRLTVV.

The V gene is TRBV30, the J gene TRBJ2-7; weak D call: TRBD1 (6 bases). The CDR3 length is 13 residues. Trimming took off 5 bases at V and 2 bases at J, with 13 bases between the two ends. Germline V CDR1 and CDR2: GTSNPN, SVGIG (reference sequence). The DNA of the CDR3 is TGTGCCTGGGCCCCAGGGGACACCTACGAGCAGTACTTC. Protein: CAWAPGDTYEQYF.

This clone was seen only once. The rearrangement links TRBV29-1 to TRBJ2-2; 15 bases agree with TRBD2. The germline V gene encodes CDR1 SQVTM and CDR2 ANQGSEA. The CDR3 spans 18 residues. Trimming took 8 bases from V and 4 from J; bases not matched to a gene: 14. This CDR3 reads CSFSTGTSGRLITGELFF. CDR3 sequence (DNA): TGCAGCTTCTCAACCGGGACTAGCGGGAGGCTGATCACCGGGGAGCTGTTTTTT.

V is TRBV9 and J is TRBJ2-2; the match to TRBD1 covers 10 bases. Germline V CDR1 and CDR2: SGDLS, YYNGEE. Losses at the gene ends were 3 bases for V and 7 bases for J; bases not matched to a gene: 6. CDR3 length: 15 amino acids. CDR3 sequence (DNA): TGTGCCAGCAGCGATGGACAGGGGGGTGTCGGGGAGCTGTTTTTT. Its translation: CASSDGQGGVGELFF.

The V and J genes are TRBV21-1 and TRBJ2-7; TRBD1 is the table's D call, not checked against the DNA. TRBV21-1 is marked as a pseudogene. The CDR3 runs 17 residues. This chain's CDR3 is CASSKCRTGDRGREQYF. In nucleotides, the CDR3 is TGTGCCAGCAGCAAATGTAGGACGGGGGACAGGGGTCGCGAGCAGTACTTC.

This chain connects TRBV14 to TRBJ2-3, with D uncertain. With 1 base removed from V and 0 bases from J, the gap between germline ends came to 5 bases. Germline V gene lookup returns CDR1 SGHDN and CDR2 FVKESK. The CDR3 sequence is 14 residues long. Here the CDR3 reads CASSQATSTDTQYF. CDR3 DNA sequence: TGTGCCAGCAGCCAAGCTACTAGCACAGATACGCAGTATTTT.

The chain is built from TRBV11-2 and TRBJ2-7, with 8 bases aligning to TRBD1. The V gene end was trimmed by 5 bases and the J gene end by 2 bases; junction bases not matched to a gene: 5. CDR3 length equals 14 residues. Germline V gene sequence: CDR1 SGHAT, CDR2 FQNNGV. In nucleotides, the CDR3 is TGTGCCAGCAGCCCAGGACAGGGACCCTACGAGCAGTACTTC. This gives the protein CASSPGQGPYEQYF.